The 11 T cell receptor beta chains presented below share a single source sample, sequenced in a study of CD8 T cells in Susac syndrome. RNA, at about 0.5 to 1 ug, was reverse transcribed with random hexamers. Using its own MiXCR run on the immunoSEQ multiplex PCR reads, TCRdb lists one record per CDR3 protein. The sample has under 85,000 distinct CDR3 sequences, 90% to 95% seen once. The sequencing input was CD8+ T cells from PBMCs. The receptors here all came from a human donor with multiple sclerosis.

The table lists this clonotype with a count of one. The chain employs TRBV15 and TRBJ2-7; tentatively, D is TRBD2 (6 bases). The CDR3 loop spans 14 amino acids. Germline loops: CDR1 LNHNV, CDR2 YYDKDF (reference sequence). The V gene lost 1 base and the J gene lost 2 bases, with 9 bases spanning the gap. The CDR3 spells CATSRGLDAYEQYF. The CDR3 DNA is TGTGCCACCAGCAGAGGACTAGATGCCTACGAGCAGTACTTC. Together with reference TRBV15 and TRBJ2-7, the CDR3 gives the full variable domain: DAMVIQNPRYQVTQFGKPVTLSCSQTLNHNVMYWYQQKSSQAPKLLFHYYDKDFNNEADTPDNFQSRRPNTSFCFLDIRSPGLGDTAMYLCATSRGLDAYEQYFGPGTRLTVT.

This chain links TRBV20-1 with TRBJ2-1, with 14 bases that match TRBD2. CDR1 and CDR2 from the germline V gene are DFQATT and SNEGSKA (reference sequence). The CDR3 runs to 14 residues. The junction had 1 base not matched to a gene; V was cut back by 3 bases and J by 6 bases. The CDR3 DNA reads as TGCAGTGCTAGGGGGACTAGCGGGAGCAATGAGCAGTTCTTC. This sequence encodes CSARGTSGSNEQFF.

The chain carries TRBV4-1 and TRBJ1-6; possible D gene TRBD1, 5 bases. Germline assignment: CDR1 MGHRA and CDR2 YSYEKL. V was clipped by 3 bases and J by 5 bases, with 11 bases between them. The CDR3 is 15 amino acids. The CDR3 nucleotides read TGCGCCAGCAGCCAGGGACGGGCCGATAATTCACCCCTCCACTTT. This sequence encodes CASSQGRADNSPLHF.

This chain's CDR3 is CSARDPKGYSNQPQHF. For the CDR3, the DNA is TGCAGTGCTAGAGACCCGAAAGGTTATAGCAATCAGCCCCAGCATTTT. The chain joins TRBV20-1 to TRBJ1-5; D not certain. Germline CDR1 DFQATT, CDR2 SNEGSKA (reference sequence). This CDR3 region has 16 residues. V lost 0 bases, J lost 0 bases, and 12 bases lay in between.

The V call is TRBV25-1, the J call TRBJ1-5; possibly TRBD1 for D (6 bases). Germline V gives CDR1 MGHDK, CDR2 SYGVNS. V was clipped by 4 bases and J by 8 bases, with 15 bases between them. The CDR3 is 14 amino acids. The CDR3 sequence is CASSGEGGKEPQHF. As DNA, the CDR3 is TGTGCCAGCAGTGGGGAGGGGGGTAAGGAGCCCCAGCATTTT.

The chain recombines TRBV15 with TRBJ1-5, with TRBD1 identical over 9 bases. The CDR3 is 15 amino acids. Trimming took 2 bases from V and 5 from J; bases not matched to a gene: 4. Per germline, CDR1 LNHNV and CDR2 YYDKDF (reference sequence). CDR3 coding DNA: TGTGCCACCAGCAGAATACAGGGGGCCGATCAGCCCCAGCATTTT. This gives the protein CATSRIQGADQPQHF.

This chain connects TRBV4-1 to TRBJ2-7; 10 nucleotides line up with TRBD1. The CDR3 length is 16 residues. The germline V gene has CDR1 MGHRA and CDR2 YSYEKL. With V trimmed by 1 base and J by 6 bases, 9 bases remained unmatched. The CDR3 loop reads CASSQGQGAAKGEQYF. Here the CDR3 DNA reads TGCGCCAGCAGCCAAGGACAGGGGGCAGCCAAAGGCGAGCAGTACTTC.

This rearrangement joins TRBV20-1 to TRBJ2-7, with a possible D match to TRBD2 (5 bases). Germline lookup yields CDR1 DFQATT and CDR2 SNEGSKA (reference sequence). V gave up 3 bases and J gave up 7 bases, with 19 bases separating them. CDR3 length equals 14 residues. The CDR3 region is CSASTVVETKEQYF. The CDR3 nucleotides read TGCAGTGCTAGTACAGTGGTGGAGACTAAGGAGCAGTACTTC.

The rearrangement links TRBV7-3 to TRBJ2-6; D is perhaps TRBD1 or TRBD2 (5 bases each). V lost 0 bases and J lost 0, with 15 bases in between. CDR3 length equals 19 residues. The germline gives CDR1 SGHTA, CDR2 FQGTGA. The CDR3 is CASSLTVVRGRSGANVLTF. The CDR3 region has the DNA TGTGCCAGCAGCTTAACGGTGGTGAGGGGCCGCTCTGGGGCCAACGTCCTGACTTTC.

The rearrangement joins TRBV4-3 to TRBJ2-1; 9 nucleotides align to TRBD1. Looked up from germline, CDR1 is LGHNA and CDR2 is YSLEER. J lost 0 bases, V lost 4 bases, and 4 bases had no gene match. CDR3 length equals 16 residues. The CDR3: CASSPDRGPSYNEQFF. The CDR3 coding sequence is TGCGCCAGCAGCCCGGACAGGGGCCCCTCCTACAATGAGCAGTTCTTC.

The V gene is TRBV27, the J gene TRBJ2-1, with 8 nucleotides matching TRBD1. Germline CDR1 is MNHEY and CDR2 is SMNVEV (reference sequence). The trim removed 3 bases at V and 4 bases at J, leaving 5 bases unmatched. The CDR3 spans 15 residues. The CDR3 spells CASSLSRTGYNEQFF. DNA for the CDR3: TGTGCCAGCAGTTTGTCCAGGACAGGGTACAATGAGCAGTTCTTC.